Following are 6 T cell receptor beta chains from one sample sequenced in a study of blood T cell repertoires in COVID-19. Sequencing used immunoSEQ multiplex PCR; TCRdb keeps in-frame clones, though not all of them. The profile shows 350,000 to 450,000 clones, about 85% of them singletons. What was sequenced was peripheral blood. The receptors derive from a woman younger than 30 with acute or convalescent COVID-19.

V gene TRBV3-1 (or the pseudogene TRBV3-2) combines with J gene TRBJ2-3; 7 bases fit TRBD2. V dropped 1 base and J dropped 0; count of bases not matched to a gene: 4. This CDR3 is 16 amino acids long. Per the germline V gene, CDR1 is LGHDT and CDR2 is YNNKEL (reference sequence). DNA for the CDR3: TGTGCCAGCAGCCAAGGGGGTAGCGGGAGCACAGATACGCAGTATTTT. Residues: CASSQGGSGSTDTQYF.

CDR3 in DNA: TGCAGCGTCCCCCTAGGGGGCGGACCGTCGCACGAGCAGTACTTC. It translates to CSVPLGGGPSHEQYF. V is TRBV29-1 and J is TRBJ2-7; 7 bases are a match to TRBD1. CDR1 SQVTM and CDR2 ANQGSEA come from the germline V gene. The J segment lost 5 bases and the V segment lost 6 bases, leaving 16 bases of the junction unmatched. CDR3 length: 15 amino acids.

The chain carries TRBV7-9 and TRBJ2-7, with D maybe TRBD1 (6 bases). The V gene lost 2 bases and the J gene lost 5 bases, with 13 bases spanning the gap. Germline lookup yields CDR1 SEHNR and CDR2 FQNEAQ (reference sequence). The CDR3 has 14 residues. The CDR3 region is CASSLTTGWDEQYF. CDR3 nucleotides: TGTGCCAGCAGCTTAACAACAGGGTGGGACGAGCAGTACTTC.

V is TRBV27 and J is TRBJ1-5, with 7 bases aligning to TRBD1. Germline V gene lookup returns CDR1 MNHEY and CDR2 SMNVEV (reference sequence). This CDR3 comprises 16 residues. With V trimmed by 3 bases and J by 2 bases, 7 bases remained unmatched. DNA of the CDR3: TGTGCCAGCAGTTTCCGGAGACAGGGCCGCAATCAGCCCCAGCATTTT. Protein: CASSFRRQGRNQPQHF.

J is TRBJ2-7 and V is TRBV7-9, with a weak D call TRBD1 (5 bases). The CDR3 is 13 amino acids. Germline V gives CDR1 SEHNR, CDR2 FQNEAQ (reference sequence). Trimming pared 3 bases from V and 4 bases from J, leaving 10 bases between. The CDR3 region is CASSFRDSYEQYF. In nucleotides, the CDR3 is TGTGCCAGCAGCTTCCGCGACAGTTACGAGCAGTACTTC.

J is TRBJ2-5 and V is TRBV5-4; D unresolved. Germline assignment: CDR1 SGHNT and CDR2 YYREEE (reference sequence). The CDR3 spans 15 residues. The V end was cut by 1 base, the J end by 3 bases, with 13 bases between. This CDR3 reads CASSLPRVTEETQYF. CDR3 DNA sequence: TGTGCCAGCAGCTTGCCCCGCGTCACCGAAGAGACCCAGTACTTC.